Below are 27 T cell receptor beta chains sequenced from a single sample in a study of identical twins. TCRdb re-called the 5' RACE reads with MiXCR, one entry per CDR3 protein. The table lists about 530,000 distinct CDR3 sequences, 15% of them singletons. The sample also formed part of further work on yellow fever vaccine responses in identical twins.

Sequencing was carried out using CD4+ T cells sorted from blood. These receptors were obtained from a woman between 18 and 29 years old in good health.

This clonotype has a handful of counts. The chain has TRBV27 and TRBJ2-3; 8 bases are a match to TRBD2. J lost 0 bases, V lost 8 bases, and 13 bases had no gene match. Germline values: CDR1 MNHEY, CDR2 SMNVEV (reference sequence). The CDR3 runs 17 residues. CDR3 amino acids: CASGRGRGGSSTDTQYF. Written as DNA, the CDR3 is TGTGCCAGCGGCCGGGGACGGGGGGGTAGCAGCACAGATACGCAGTATTTT.

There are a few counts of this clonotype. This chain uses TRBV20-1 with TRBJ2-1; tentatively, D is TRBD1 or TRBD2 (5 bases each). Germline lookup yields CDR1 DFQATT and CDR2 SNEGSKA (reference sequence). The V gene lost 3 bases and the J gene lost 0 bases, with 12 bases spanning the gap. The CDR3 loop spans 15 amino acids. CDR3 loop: CSASLGPSSYNEQFF. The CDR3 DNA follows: TGCAGTGCTAGTTTGGGACCAAGCTCCTACAATGAGCAGTTCTTC.

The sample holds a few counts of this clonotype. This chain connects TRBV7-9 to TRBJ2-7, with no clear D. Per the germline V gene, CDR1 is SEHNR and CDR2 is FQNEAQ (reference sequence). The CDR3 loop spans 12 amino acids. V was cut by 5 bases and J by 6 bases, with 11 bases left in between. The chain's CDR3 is CASSPEWTEQYF. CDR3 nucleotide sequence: TGTGCCAGCAGCCCCGAGTGGACCGAGCAGTACTTC.

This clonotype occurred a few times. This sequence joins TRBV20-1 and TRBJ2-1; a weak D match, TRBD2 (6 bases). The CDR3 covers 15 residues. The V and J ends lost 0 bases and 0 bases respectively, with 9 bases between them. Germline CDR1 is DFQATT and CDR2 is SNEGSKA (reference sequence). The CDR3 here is CSARDLGGSYNEQFF. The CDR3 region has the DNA TGCAGTGCTAGAGATCTGGGGGGCTCCTACAATGAGCAGTTCTTC.

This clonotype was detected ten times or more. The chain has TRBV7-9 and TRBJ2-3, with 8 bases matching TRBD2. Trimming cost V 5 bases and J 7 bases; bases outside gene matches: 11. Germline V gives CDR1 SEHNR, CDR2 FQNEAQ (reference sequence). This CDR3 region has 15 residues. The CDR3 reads CASSHSGVSGNTQYF. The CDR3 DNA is TGTGCCAGCAGCCATAGCGGGGTTTCAGGGAATACGCAGTATTTT.

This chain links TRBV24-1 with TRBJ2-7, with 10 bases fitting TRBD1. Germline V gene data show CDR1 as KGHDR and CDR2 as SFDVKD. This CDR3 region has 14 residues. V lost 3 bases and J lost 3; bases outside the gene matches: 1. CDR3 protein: CATSDGQGDYEQYF. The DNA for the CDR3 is TGTGCCACCAGTGATGGACAGGGGGACTACGAGCAGTACTTC.

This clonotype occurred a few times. Here the CDR3 DNA reads TGCGCCAGCAGACAACTAGGGAGCACCTACGAGCAGTACTTC. It yields the protein CASRQLGSTYEQYF. V and J are TRBV4-1 and TRBJ2-7; weak D call: TRBD2 (5 bases). Per the germline V gene, CDR1 is MGHRA and CDR2 is YSYEKL. Trimming removed 6 bases from V and 2 bases from J, with 14 bases in between. This CDR3 comprises 14 residues.

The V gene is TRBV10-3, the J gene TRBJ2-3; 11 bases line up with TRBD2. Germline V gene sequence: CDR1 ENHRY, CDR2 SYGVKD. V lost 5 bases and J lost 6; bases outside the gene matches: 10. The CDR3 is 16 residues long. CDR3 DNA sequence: TGTGCCATCAGTAGAGATAGCGGGGGGGCTCGCGATACGCAGTATTTT. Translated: CAISRDSGGARDTQYF.

In nucleotides, the CDR3 is TGCAGTGCTAGGGGGACTAGGGCAGTCCACGAGCAGTACGTC. Protein: CSARGTRAVHEQYV. This chain uses TRBV20-1 with TRBJ2-7, with 8 positions matching TRBD2. The V gene's germline CDR1 is DFQATT and CDR2 SNEGSKA (reference sequence). The length of the CDR3 is 14 residues. V shed 3 bases, J shed 5 bases, and the junction held 9 bases outside the gene matches.

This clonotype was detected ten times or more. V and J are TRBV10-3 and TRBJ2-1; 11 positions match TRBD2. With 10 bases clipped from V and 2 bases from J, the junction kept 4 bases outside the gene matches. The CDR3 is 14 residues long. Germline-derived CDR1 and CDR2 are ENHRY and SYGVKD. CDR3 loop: CATLLAGAYNEQFF. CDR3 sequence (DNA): TGTGCCACTCTACTAGCGGGGGCCTACAATGAGCAGTTCTTC.

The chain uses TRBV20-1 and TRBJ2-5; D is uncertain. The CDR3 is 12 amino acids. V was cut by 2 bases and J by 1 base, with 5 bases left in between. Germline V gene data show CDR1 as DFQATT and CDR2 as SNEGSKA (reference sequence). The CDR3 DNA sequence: TGCAGTGCTAGAAACACCCAAGAGACCCAGTACTTC. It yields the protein CSARNTQETQYF.

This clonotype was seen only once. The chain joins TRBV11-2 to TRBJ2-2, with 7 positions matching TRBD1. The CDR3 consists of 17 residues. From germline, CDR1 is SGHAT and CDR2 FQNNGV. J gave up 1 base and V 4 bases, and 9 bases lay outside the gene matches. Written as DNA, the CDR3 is TGTGCCAGCAGCTCACTCAGACAGGGAAGGAACACCGGGGAGCTGTTTTTT. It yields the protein CASSSLRQGRNTGELFF.

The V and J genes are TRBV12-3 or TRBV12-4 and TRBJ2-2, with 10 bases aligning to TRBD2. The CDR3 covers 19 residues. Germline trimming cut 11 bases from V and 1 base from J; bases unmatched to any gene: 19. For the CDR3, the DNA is TGTGCCTTCAGTTTATATAGCCGCGGACTAGCGGTGAACACCGGGGAGCTGTTTTTT. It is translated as CAFSLYSRGLAVNTGELFF.

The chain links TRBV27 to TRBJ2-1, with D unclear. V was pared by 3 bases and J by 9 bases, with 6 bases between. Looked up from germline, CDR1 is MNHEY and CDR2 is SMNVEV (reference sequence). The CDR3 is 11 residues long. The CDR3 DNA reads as TGTGCCAGCAGTTTTTTAGGTGAGCAGTTCTTC. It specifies CASSFLGEQFF.

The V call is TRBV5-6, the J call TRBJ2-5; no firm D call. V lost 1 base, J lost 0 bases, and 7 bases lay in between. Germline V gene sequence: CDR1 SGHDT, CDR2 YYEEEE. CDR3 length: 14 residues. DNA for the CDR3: TGTGCCAGCAGCTTGATGGATCACCAAGAGACCCAGTACTTC. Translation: CASSLMDHQETQYF. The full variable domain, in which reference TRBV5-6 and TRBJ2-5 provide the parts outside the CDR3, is DAGVTQSPTHLIKTRGQQVTLRCSPKSGHDTVSWYQQALGQGPQFIFQYYEEEERQRGNFPDRFSGHQFPNYSSELNVNALLLGDSALYLCASSLMDHQETQYFGPGTRLLVL.

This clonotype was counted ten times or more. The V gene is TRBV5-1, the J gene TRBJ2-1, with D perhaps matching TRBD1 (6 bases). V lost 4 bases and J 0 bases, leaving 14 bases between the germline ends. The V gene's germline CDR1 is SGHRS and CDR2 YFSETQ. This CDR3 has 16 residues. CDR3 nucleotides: TGCGCCAGCAGCACAGCACTAGGGGGCTCCTACAATGAGCAGTTCTTC. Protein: CASSTALGGSYNEQFF. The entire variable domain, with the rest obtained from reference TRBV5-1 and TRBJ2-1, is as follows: KAGVTQTPRYLIKTRGQQVTLSCSPISGHRSVSWYQQTPGQGLQFLFEYFSETQRNKGNFPGRFSGRQFSNSRSEMNVSTLELGDSALYLCASSTALGGSYNEQFFGPGTRLTVL.

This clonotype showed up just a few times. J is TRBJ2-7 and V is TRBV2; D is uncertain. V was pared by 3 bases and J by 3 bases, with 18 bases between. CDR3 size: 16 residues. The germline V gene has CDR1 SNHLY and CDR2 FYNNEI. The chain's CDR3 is CASSDVLGIGRYEQYV. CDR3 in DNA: TGTGCCAGCAGTGATGTCTTAGGTATCGGGCGCTACGAGCAGTACGTC.

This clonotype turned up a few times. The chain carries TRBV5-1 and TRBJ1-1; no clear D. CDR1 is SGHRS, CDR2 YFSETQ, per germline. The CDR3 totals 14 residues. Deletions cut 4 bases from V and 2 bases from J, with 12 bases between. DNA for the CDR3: TGCGCCAGCAGCGCCCTTCGGGGAAACACTGAAGCTTTCTTT. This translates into CASSALRGNTEAFF.

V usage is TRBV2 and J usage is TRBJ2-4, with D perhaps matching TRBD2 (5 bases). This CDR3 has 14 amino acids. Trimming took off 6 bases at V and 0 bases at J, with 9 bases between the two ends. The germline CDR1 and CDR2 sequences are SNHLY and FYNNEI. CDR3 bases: TGTGCCAGCAGAGCGGCCGGAGCCAAAAACATTCAGTACTTC. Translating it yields CASRAAGAKNIQYF.

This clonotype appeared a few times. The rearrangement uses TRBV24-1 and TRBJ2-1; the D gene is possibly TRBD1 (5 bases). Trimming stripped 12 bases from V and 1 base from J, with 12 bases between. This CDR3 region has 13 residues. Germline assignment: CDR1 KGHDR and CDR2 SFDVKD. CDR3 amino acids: CAARQSSYNEQFF. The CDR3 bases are TGTGCCGCGCGACAGAGTTCCTACAATGAGCAGTTCTTC.

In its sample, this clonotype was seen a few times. CDR3 bases: TGTGCCAGCAGTGAAGAAGGGGGGACTTACACAGATACGCAGTATTTT. Translation gives CASSEEGGTYTDTQYF. J is TRBJ2-3 and V is TRBV2; D could derive from TRBD1 or TRBD2 (6 bases each). The CDR3 extends over 16 amino acids. V shed 1 base and J shed 2 bases, with 13 bases lying between them. CDR1 is SNHLY, CDR2 FYNNEI, per germline. The whole variable domain, remainder taken from reference TRBV2 and TRBJ2-3, is EPEVTQTPSHQVTQMGQEVILRCVPISNHLYFYWYRQILGQKVEFLVSFYNNEISEKSEIFDDQFSVERPDGSNFTLKIRSTKLEDSAMYFCASSEEGGTYTDTQYFGPGTRLTVL.

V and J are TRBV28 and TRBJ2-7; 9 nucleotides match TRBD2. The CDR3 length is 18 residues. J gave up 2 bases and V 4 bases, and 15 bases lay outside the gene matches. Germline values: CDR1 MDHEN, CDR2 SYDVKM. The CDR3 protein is CASSSPTSGALSPYEQYV. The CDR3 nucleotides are TGTGCCAGCAGTTCCCCGACTAGCGGAGCCTTATCGCCCTACGAGCAGTACGTC.

In DNA, the CDR3 is TGTGCCAGCAGTCGATACTCGCCCTATCGGACAGACCAAGAGACCCAGTACTTC. This codes for CASSRYSPYRTDQETQYF. V usage is TRBV28 and J usage is TRBJ2-5; D perhaps matches TRBD1 (6 bases). V was shortened by 5 bases and J by 0 bases, with 22 bases between the two germline ends. CDR1 is MDHEN, CDR2 SYDVKM, per germline. This CDR3 contains 18 residues.

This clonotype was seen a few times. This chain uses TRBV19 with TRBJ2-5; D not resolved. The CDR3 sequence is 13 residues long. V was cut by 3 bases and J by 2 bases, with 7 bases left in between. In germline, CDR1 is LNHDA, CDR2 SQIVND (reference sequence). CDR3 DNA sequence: TGTGCCAGTAGTATTCGTAGGCAAGAGACCCAGTACTTC. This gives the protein CASSIRRQETQYF. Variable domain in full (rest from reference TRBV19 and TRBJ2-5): DGGITQSPKYLFRKEGQNVTLSCEQNLNHDAMYWYRQDPGQGLRLIYYSQIVNDFQKGDIAEGYSVSREKKESFPLTVTSAQKNPTAFYLCASSIRRQETQYFGPGTRLLVL.

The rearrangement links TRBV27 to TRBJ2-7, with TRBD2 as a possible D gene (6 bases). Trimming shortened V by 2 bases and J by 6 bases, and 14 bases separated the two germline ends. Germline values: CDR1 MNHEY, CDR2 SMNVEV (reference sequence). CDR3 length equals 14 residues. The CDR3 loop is CASSLAFSGVEQYF. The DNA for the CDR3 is TGTGCCAGCAGTTTAGCGTTTTCGGGGGTCGAGCAGTACTTC.

The CDR3 spells CSAIGGAGRQETQYF. The CDR3, as DNA: TGCAGTGCTATAGGAGGAGCGGGGAGGCAAGAGACCCAGTACTTC. The chain couples TRBV20-1 to TRBJ2-5, with TRBD2 matching over 7 bases. CDR1 DFQATT and CDR2 SNEGSKA come from the germline V gene (reference sequence). This CDR3 spans 15 amino acids. V lost 4 bases and J lost 2; bases outside the gene matches: 10.

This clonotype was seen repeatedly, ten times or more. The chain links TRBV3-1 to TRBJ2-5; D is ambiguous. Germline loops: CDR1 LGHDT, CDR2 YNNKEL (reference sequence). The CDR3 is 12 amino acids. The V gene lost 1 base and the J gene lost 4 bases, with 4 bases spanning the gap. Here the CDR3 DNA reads TGTGCCAGCAGCCAAGTCGGAGAGACCCAGTACTTC. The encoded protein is CASSQVGETQYF.